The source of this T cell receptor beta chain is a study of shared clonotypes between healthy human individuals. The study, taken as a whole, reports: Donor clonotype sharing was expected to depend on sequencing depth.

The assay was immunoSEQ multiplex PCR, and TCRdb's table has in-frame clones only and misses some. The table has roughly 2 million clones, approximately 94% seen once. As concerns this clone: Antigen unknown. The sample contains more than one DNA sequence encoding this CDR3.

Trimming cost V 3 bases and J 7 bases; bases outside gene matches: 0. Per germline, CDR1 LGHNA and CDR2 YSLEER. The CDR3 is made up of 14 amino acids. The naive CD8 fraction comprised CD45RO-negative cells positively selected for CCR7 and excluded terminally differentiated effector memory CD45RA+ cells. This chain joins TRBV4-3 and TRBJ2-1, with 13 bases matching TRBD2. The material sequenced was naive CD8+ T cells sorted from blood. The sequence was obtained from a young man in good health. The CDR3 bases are TGCGCCAGCAGCCAGGGACTAGCGGGAAATGAGCAGTTCTTC. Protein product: CASSQGLAGNEQFF.